The 2 T cell receptor beta chains given below trace back to one sample, sequenced in a study of radiotherapy plus CTLA-4 blockade in lung cancer. TCRdb's table, derived via immunoSEQ multiplex PCR, lists solely in-frame clones and lacks some. The data hold more than 40,000 clones, with about 67% observed a single time. The material sequenced was peripheral blood, taken from a patient treated with radiotherapy plus ipilimumab. The origin of the receptors is a human donor with non-small cell lung cancer who had a partial response to radiotherapy plus ipilimumab.

This clone was counted a single time. The chain joins TRBV5-1 to TRBJ2-7; D perhaps matches TRBD2 (7 bases). The V gene's germline CDR1 is SGHRS and CDR2 YFSETQ. V dropped 4 bases and J dropped 2 bases, with 13 bases sitting between them. The CDR3 is 14 amino acids. CDR3 loop: CASSPGGGTYEQYF. CDR3 coding DNA: TGCGCCAGCAGCCCTGGGGGGGGCACCTACGAGCAGTACTTC. Drawing the rest from reference TRBV5-1 and TRBJ2-7, the complete variable domain is KAGVTQTPRYLIKTRGQQVTLSCSPISGHRSVSWYQQTPGQGLQFLFEYFSETQRNKGNFPGRFSGRQFSNSRSEMNVSTLELGDSALYLCASSPGGGTYEQYFGPGTRLTVT.

The V call is TRBV6-5, the J call TRBJ2-7; no reliable D call. CDR1 and CDR2 (germline): MNHEY, SVGAGI. The CDR3 is made up of 11 amino acids. V was pared by 5 bases and J by 9 bases, with 11 bases between. Here the CDR3 DNA reads TGTGCCAGCAGTGAAAGGAGCGTGCAGTACTTC. It translates to CASSERSVQYF.